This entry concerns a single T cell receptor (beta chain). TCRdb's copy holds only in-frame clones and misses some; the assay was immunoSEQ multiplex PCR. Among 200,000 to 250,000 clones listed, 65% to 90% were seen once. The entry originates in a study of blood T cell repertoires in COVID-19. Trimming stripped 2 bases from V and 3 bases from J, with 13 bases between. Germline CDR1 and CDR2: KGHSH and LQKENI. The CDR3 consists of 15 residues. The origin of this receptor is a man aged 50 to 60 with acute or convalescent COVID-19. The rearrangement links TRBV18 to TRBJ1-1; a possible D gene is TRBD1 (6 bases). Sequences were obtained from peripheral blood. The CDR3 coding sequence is TGTGCCAGCTCACCATTGGGGGGGCGCGACACTGAAGCTTTCTTT. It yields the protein CASSPLGGRDTEAFF.